This TCR beta chain was retrieved from a study of PD-1 blockade in mismatch repair-deficient tumors. Method: immunoSEQ multiplex PCR; TCRdb's copy keeps in-frame clones and lacks some. This sample yields some 15,000 clones, of which 85% to 90% are seen a single time; roughly 10% belongs to the top ten. Study-wide findings and caveats: Rapid post-treatment expansion, then contraction, generally preceding radiologic response, marked tumor-resident clones.

Of note for this clone: Its cognate antigen is unknown.

This CDR3 spans 16 amino acids. Germline loops: CDR1 SGDLS, CDR2 YYNGEE. The V end lost 0 bases, the J end lost 4 bases, and 16 bases lay between the germline ends. Noted time point: identical roughly 10-day culture without peptide (control). Three pembrolizumab responders had their TCRs sequenced. The J gene is TRBJ1-2, the V gene TRBV9; D is possibly TRBD1 (5 bases). Material: cells cultured in vitro, obtained from a patient treated with pembrolizumab. This TCR was recovered from an adult with mismatch repair-deficient cancer. The CDR3 loop reads CASSVGSGGVAYGYTF. The CDR3 region has the DNA TGTGCCAGCAGCGTAGGTTCTGGGGGTGTCGCCTATGGCTACACCTTC.